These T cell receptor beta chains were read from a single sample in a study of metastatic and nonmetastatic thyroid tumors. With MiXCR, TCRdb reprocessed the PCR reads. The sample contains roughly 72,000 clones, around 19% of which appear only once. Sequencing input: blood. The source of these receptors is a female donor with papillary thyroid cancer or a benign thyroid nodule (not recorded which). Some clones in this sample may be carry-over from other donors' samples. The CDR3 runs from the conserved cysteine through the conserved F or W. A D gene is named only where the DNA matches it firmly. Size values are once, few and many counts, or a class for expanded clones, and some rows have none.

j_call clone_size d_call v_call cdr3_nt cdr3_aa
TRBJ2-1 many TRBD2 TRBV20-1 TGCAGTGCTACTTCTCCGGGACTAGCGGGATTTGAGCAGTTCTTC CSATSPGLAGFEQFF
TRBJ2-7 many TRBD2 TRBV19 TGTGCCAGTTCCGGGACTAGCGGTTACGAGCAGTACTTC CASSGTSGYEQYF
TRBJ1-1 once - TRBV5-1 TGCGCCAGCAGCTTGGTAGGGCGGGGGAACACTGAAGCTTTCTTT CASSLVGRGNTEAFF
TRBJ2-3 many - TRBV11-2 TGTGCCAGCAGCAAGATCCTGGATACGCAGTATTTT CASSKILDTQYF
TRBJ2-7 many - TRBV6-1 TGTGCCAGCAGTGTTCTCCGACTCGGCGAGCAGTACTTC CASSVLRLGEQYF
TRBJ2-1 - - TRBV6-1 TGTGCCAGCAGCCTGGGTGGAGACTACAATGAGCAGTTCTTC CASSLGGDYNEQFF
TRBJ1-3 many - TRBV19 TGTGCCAGTTTCGCGACAGGTCAGAGAAACACCATATATTTT CASFATGQRNTIYF
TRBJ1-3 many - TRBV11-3 TGTGCCAGCAGGTTACAGGGCCCCGTAAACACCATATATTTT CASRLQGPVNTIYF
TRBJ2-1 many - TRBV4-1 TGCGCCAGCAGCCAGGTCGGGGGGCTAGCAAATGAGCAGTTCTTC CASSQVGGLANEQFF
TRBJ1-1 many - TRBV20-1 TGCAGTGCCAAGGTTCCGAGGGCGGTTTGGAACACTGAAGCTTTCTTT CSAKVPRAVWNTEAFF
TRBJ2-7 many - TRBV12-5 TGTGCTAGTGGTTTAGAAGGCAGGGGTCCGTCCTACGAGCAGTACTTC CASGLEGRGPSYEQYF
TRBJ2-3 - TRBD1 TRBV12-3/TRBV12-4 TGTGCCAGCAGTGCTGCCGGGACAGGGGTCACAGATACGCAGTATTTT CASSAAGTGVTDTQYF
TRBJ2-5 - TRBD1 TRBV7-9 TGTGCCAGCAGCAACCGGGACAGGGGTGTTTTCGAGACCCAGTACTTC CASSNRDRGVFETQYF
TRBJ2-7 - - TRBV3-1 TGTGCCAGCAGCCTAAAGACTGGTAACGAGCAGTACTTC CASSLKTGNEQYF
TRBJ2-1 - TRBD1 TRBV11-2 TGTGCCAGCAGCACCAGACAGGGGATTGGCAATGAGCAGTTCTTC CASSTRQGIGNEQFF
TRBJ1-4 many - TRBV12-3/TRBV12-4 TGTGCCAGCAGTTCGTCAAGAACTAATGAAAAACTGTTTTTT CASSSSRTNEKLFF
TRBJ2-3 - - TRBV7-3 TGTGCCAGCAGCGTGACCGGTAGAGATACGCAGTATTTT CASSVTGRDTQYF
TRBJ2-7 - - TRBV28 TGTGCCAGCAGCCCTCCGGGACGCGCCGAGCAGTACTTC CASSPPGRAEQYF